This TCR beta chain emerged from a study of shared clonotypes between healthy human individuals. Clones were sequenced by immunoSEQ multiplex PCR, and TCRdb holds only the in-frame ones, with some missing. In the table there are 550,000 to 650,000 clones, approximately 96% of which are singletons. The V end was cut by 6 bases, the J end by 4 bases, with 18 bases between. Germline V gene sequence: CDR1 WSHSY, CDR2 SAAADI. The CDR3 sequence is 15 residues long. The naive CD8 fraction comprised CD45RO-negative cells positively selected for CCR7 and excluded terminally differentiated effector memory CD45RA+ cells.

This TCR was sampled from a woman in her twenties or thirties in good health. The sequenced sample consisted of naive CD8+ T cells sorted from blood. V usage is TRBV10-2 and J usage is TRBJ2-5; D is perhaps TRBD2 (5 bases). This CDR3 reads CASSDRTQGRETQYF. The DNA for the CDR3 is TGCGCCAGCAGCGATAGGACTCAAGGGAGAGAGACCCAGTACTTC.